In its sample, the clone carrying this TCR beta chain was seen many times. What it binds is unknown. This CDR3 has 14 residues. Germline trimming cut 4 bases from V and 7 bases from J; bases unmatched to any gene: 9. CDR1 LGHDT and CDR2 YNNKEL come from the germline V gene (reference sequence). What was amplified from RNA transcripts were TCR beta CDR3 regions. In the first-round RT-PCR of the TCR CDR3, the HTBI primer set was used. In TCRdb, the multiplex PCR reads were re-called with MiXCR into one record per CDR3 protein. The repertoire holds 600,000 to 700,000 distinct CDR3 sequences, with 14% to 15% as singletons. The sample is drawn from a study of T cells in Graves' hyperthyroidism and ophthalmopathy. Study-wide results and limits: Classification by a 13 V-J model distinguished ophthalmopathy from stable hyperthyroidism.

PBMCs were derived from roughly 10 ml fresh peripheral blood. The sequenced sample was blood. The V and J genes are TRBV3-1 and TRBJ1-2; 7 bases agree with TRBD1. This clonotype was obtained from a woman aged 40 to 50 with Graves' ophthalmopathy. Written as DNA, the CDR3 is TGTGCCAGCAGCCTGACTGGGACAGAACCTGGCTACACCTTC. This codes for CASSLTGTEPGYTF.